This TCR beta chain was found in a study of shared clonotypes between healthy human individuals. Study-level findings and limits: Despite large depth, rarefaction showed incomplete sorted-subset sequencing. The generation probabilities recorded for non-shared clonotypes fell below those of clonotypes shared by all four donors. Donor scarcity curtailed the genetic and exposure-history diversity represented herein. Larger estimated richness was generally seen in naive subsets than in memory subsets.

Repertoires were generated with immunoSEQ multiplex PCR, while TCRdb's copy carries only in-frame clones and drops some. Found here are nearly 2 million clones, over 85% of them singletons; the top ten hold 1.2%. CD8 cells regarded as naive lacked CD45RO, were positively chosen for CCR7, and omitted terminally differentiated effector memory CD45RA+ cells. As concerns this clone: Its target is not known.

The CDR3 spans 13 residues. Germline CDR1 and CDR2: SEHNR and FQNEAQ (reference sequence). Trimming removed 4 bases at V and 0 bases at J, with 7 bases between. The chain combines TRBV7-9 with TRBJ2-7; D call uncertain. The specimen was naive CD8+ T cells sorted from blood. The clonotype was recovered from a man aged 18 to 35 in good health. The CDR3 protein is CASSWVTSYEQYF. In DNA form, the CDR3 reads TGTGCCAGCAGCTGGGTCACCTCCTACGAGCAGTACTTC. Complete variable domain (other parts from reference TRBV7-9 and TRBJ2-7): DTGVSQNPRHKITKRGQNVTFRCDPISEHNRLYWYRQTLGQGPEFLTYFQNEAQLEKSRLLSDRFSAERPKGSFSTLEIQRTEQGDSAMYLCASSWVTSYEQYFGPGTRLTVT.